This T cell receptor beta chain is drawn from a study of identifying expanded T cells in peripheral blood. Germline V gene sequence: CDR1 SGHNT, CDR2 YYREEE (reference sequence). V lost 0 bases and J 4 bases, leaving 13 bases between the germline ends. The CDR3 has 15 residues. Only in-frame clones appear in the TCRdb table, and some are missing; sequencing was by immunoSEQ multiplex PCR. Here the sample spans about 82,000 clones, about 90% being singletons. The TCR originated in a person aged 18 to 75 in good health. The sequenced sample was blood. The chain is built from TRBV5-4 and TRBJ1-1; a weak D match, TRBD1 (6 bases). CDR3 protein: CASSLEGRGATEAFF. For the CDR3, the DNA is TGTGCCAGCAGCTTGGAGGGCAGGGGTGCCACTGAAGCTTTCTTT.